Following are 17 T cell receptor beta chains from one sample sequenced in a study of T cells in Graves' hyperthyroidism and ophthalmopathy. RNA transcripts provided the source from which TCR beta CDR3 regions were amplified. Primed by the HTBI set, a first-round RT-PCR was run on the TCR CDR3. Each CDR3 protein gets one entry after TCRdb re-called the multiplex PCR reads with MiXCR. The sample includes 20,000 or so distinct CDR3 sequences, approximately 49% of them seen just once. The specimen was blood. Receptors were obtained from a woman aged 40 to 50 with Graves' hyperthyroidism that later progressed to Graves' ophthalmopathy.

In its sample, this clonotype is medium-sized. Written as DNA, the CDR3 is TGCAGTGCACAAACTAGCGGCCTGGCGGAGACCCAGTACTTC. It translates to CSAQTSGLAETQYF. The V gene is TRBV20-1, the J gene TRBJ2-5; 8 nucleotides align to TRBD2. This CDR3 is built from 14 residues. The ends lost 6 bases at V and 5 bases at J; junction bases unmatched: 11. Per the germline V gene, CDR1 is DFQATT and CDR2 is SNEGSKA (reference sequence).

The chain carries TRBV29-1 and TRBJ1-1; tentatively, D is TRBD1 (5 bases). This CDR3 has 12 amino acids. V was cut by 4 bases and J by 3 bases, with 9 bases left in between. The V gene's germline CDR1 is SQVTM and CDR2 ANQGSEA. The CDR3 DNA reads TGCAGCGTTGCACAGGCGGACACTGAAGCTTTCTTT. This translates into CSVAQADTEAFF.

This clonotype is termed medium-sized. The chain has TRBV2 and TRBJ2-3; TRBD2 aligns across 9 bases. J lost 2 bases, V lost 7 bases, and 1 base had no gene match. The CDR3 contains 13 residues. Germline V lookup: CDR1 SNHLY, CDR2 FYNNEI. CDR3 in amino acids: CASKRGVTDTQYF. The CDR3 bases are TGTGCCAGCAAGCGGGGGGTCACAGATACGCAGTATTTT.

The CDR3: CASSYSRTGGPEAFF. The CDR3, as DNA: TGTGCCAGCAGTTACTCTAGGACCGGCGGCCCTGAAGCTTTCTTT. The rearrangement links TRBV6-5 to TRBJ1-1, with D unclear. The V end lost 0 bases, the J end lost 6 bases, and 14 bases lay between the germline ends. Germline loops: CDR1 MNHEY, CDR2 SVGAGI. This CDR3 contains 15 residues.

This chain's CDR3 is CASRYTGDANEKLFF. The CDR3 DNA reads TGTGCCAGCAGGTACACAGGGGACGCTAATGAAAAACTGTTTTTT. This sequence joins TRBV6-1 and TRBJ1-4, with 7 bases fitting TRBD1. The CDR3 loop spans 15 amino acids. Germline trimming cut 6 bases from V and 3 bases from J; bases unmatched to any gene: 7. Germline V gene sequence: CDR1 MNHNS, CDR2 SASEGT.

This clonotype has just one count. The chain uses TRBV7-9 and TRBJ1-1; D is unclear. The CDR3 length is 12 residues. CDR1 and CDR2 (germline): SEHNR, FQNEAQ (reference sequence). The germline V and J ends were trimmed by 5 bases and 6 bases, with 10 bases remaining between them. The CDR3: CASSSPVSEAFF. The CDR3 DNA sequence: TGTGCCAGCAGCAGCCCCGTGTCTGAAGCTTTCTTT.

The chain recombines TRBV7-8 with TRBJ1-6; D call uncertain. V shed 5 bases and J shed 18 bases, with 17 bases lying between them. CDR3 length equals 12 residues. CDR1 and CDR2 (germline): SGHVS, FQNEAQ. The CDR3 sequence is CASSPNRIPAHF. CDR3 nucleotide sequence: TGTGCCAGCAGCCCTAACCGCATTCCGGCCCACTTT.

This clonotype was observed many times. This chain uses TRBV9 with TRBJ2-3, with D possibly being TRBD1 or TRBD2 (5 bases each). The CDR3 length is 14 residues. Trimming removed 3 bases from V and 4 bases from J, with 12 bases in between. From germline, CDR1 is SGDLS and CDR2 YYNGEE. CDR3 loop: CASSGDHMADTQYF. CDR3 nucleotides: TGTGCCAGCAGCGGGGACCATATGGCAGATACGCAGTATTTT.

Judged by abundance, this clonotype is medium-sized. The rearrangement uses TRBV15 and TRBJ2-7; 10 bases agree with TRBD2. V was clipped by 0 bases and J by 3 bases; unmatched bases: 2. The CDR3 runs to 15 residues. CDR1 LNHNV and CDR2 YYDKDF come from the germline V gene (reference sequence). The CDR3 DNA follows: TGTGCCACCAGCAGAGATAGCGGGAGGCTCTACGAGCAGTACTTC. It is translated as CATSRDSGRLYEQYF.

V usage is TRBV20-1 and J usage is TRBJ2-2; D may be TRBD2 (5 bases). V was shortened by 0 bases and J by 7 bases, with 9 bases between the two germline ends. CDR3 size: 13 residues. CDR1 is DFQATT and CDR2 is SNEGSKA in the germline V gene (reference sequence). The CDR3 region is CSAREAGLGELFF. The DNA for the CDR3 is TGCAGTGCTAGAGAGGCGGGCCTCGGGGAGCTGTTTTTT.

This chain links TRBV5-1 with TRBJ2-3; 7 nucleotides line up with TRBD1. The germline gives CDR1 SGHRS, CDR2 YFSETQ. The CDR3 sequence is 15 residues long. V shed 6 bases, J shed 1 base, and the junction held 8 bases outside the gene matches. This chain's CDR3 is CASTNRDSRTDTQYF. CDR3 sequence (DNA): TGCGCCAGCACCAACCGGGACAGCCGCACAGATACGCAGTATTTT. The full variable domain, completed using reference TRBV5-1 and TRBJ2-3, is KAGVTQTPRYLIKTRGQQVTLSCSPISGHRSVSWYQQTPGQGLQFLFEYFSETQRNKGNFPGRFSGRQFSNSRSEMNVSTLELGDSALYLCASTNRDSRTDTQYFGPGTRLTVL.

Ten or more counts support this clonotype. The genes are TRBV4-1 and TRBJ1-1, with TRBD1 matching over 9 bases. Germline assignment: CDR1 MGHRA and CDR2 YSYEKL. The CDR3 is 14 amino acids. V gave up 9 bases and J gave up 11 bases; unmatched junction bases: 16. CDR3 amino acids: CASSTGTGTGGAFF. CDR3 nucleotide sequence: TGCGCCAGTTCAACCGGGACAGGGACCGGGGGGGCTTTCTTT.

This clonotype has ten or more counts. V usage is TRBV4-1 and J usage is TRBJ2-1; D may correspond to TRBD1 or TRBD2 (5 bases each). Between the trimmed V and J ends, which lost 3 bases and 4 bases, there was a span of 16 bases. Germline CDR1 is MGHRA and CDR2 is YSYEKL. The CDR3 runs 16 residues. The CDR3 DNA reads as TGCGCCAGCAGCCAGGCTAACCCGGGACGGTACAATGAGCAGTTCTTC. Protein sequence: CASSQANPGRYNEQFF.

V and J are TRBV2 and TRBJ1-2, with D possibly being TRBD1 (6 bases). CDR3 length equals 13 residues. CDR1 is SNHLY, CDR2 FYNNEI, per germline. V was trimmed by 5 bases and J by 3 bases, leaving 10 bases between them. The CDR3 sequence: CASSMTGDYGYTF. The CDR3 DNA follows: TGTGCCAGCAGTATGACAGGAGACTATGGCTACACCTTC.

This clonotype was seen more than once but under ten times. V and J are TRBV25-1 and TRBJ2-5; TRBD1 is a possible D gene (6 bases). Germline V gene lookup returns CDR1 MGHDK and CDR2 SYGVNS. Trimming took off 1 base at V and 1 base at J, with 16 bases between the two ends. This CDR3 is 17 amino acids long. The CDR3 here is CASSESRVTGTQETQYF. DNA for the CDR3: TGTGCCAGCAGTGAATCCCGCGTCACAGGGACCCAAGAGACCCAGTACTTC.

The chain recombines TRBV20-1 with TRBJ1-4; D unresolved. Germline V CDR1 and CDR2: DFQATT, SNEGSKA (reference sequence). Trimming left V 2 bases short and J 8 bases short, with 9 bases between. CDR3 length equals 12 residues. The CDR3 sequence: CSARSLQEKLFF. The CDR3 DNA reads TGCAGTGCTAGATCGCTTCAGGAAAAACTGTTTTTT.

This clonotype was counted a few times. The V and J genes are TRBV19 and TRBJ2-2, with 12 bases lining up with TRBD2. CDR1 and CDR2 (germline): LNHDA, SQIVND (reference sequence). The CDR3 extends over 16 amino acids. The V and J ends lost 5 bases and 6 bases, in that order; junction bases with no gene match: 7. The DNA for the CDR3 is TGTGCCAGTAGTCCCCAACTAGCGGGAGGCTCCGGGGAGCTGTTTTTT. Translated: CASSPQLAGGSGELFF.